The 23 T cell receptor beta chains reported below all come from one sample, sequenced in a study of blood T cells in healthy people across ages. With a J-beta primer mix and a sample-barcoded 5' primer, a second PCR ran 7 to 11 cycles. TCRdb reprocessed the 5' RACE reads via MiXCR and lists one record per CDR3 protein. The table has 800,000 to 950,000 distinct CDR3 sequences, almost 30% seen once. The same sample was also used in a study of T cells of mothers and their children.

The sample taken for sequencing was blood. These receptor sequences come from a woman aged 40 to 49 in good health.

The rearrangement uses TRBV6-2 or TRBV6-3 and TRBJ2-3; either TRBD1 or TRBD2 may supply D (6 bases each). Germline assignment: CDR1 MNHEY and CDR2 SVGEGT. The CDR3 spans 16 residues. With 0 bases removed from V and 6 bases from J, the gap between germline ends came to 16 bases. The CDR3 DNA reads TGTGCCAGCAGTTACTCGCTTGGAGGGGGGCAGGATACGCAGTATTTT. Translated, it gives CASSYSLGGGQDTQYF.

This clonotype has ten or more counts. The CDR3 is CASTGQTLLSYGYTF. The CDR3 DNA is TGTGCCAGCACCGGACAGACTTTATTATCCTATGGCTACACCTTC. J is TRBJ1-2 and V is TRBV6-5, with TRBD1 as a possible D gene (6 bases). CDR1 is MNHEY, CDR2 SVGAGI, per germline. The CDR3 extends over 15 amino acids. V was shortened by 7 bases and J by 4 bases, with 19 bases between the two germline ends.

This clonotype was counted many times. The rearrangement joins TRBV15 to TRBJ2-5; 7 bases are shared with TRBD2. CDR3 length: 15 amino acids. Germline values: CDR1 LNHNV, CDR2 YYDKDF (reference sequence). After removal of 5 bases from V and 4 bases from J, the junction contained 10 bases not matched to a gene. Here the CDR3 reads CATSAETSPLETQYF. For the CDR3, the DNA is TGTGCCACCAGCGCCGAGACTAGCCCCCTAGAGACCCAGTACTTC.

This chain uses TRBV14 with TRBJ1-1; the D gene is possibly TRBD1 (5 bases). In germline, CDR1 is SGHDN, CDR2 FVKESK. The V and J ends lost 1 base and 5 bases respectively, with 11 bases between them. The CDR3 is 14 residues long. CDR3 coding DNA: TGTGCCAGCAGCCAAGTCGGGGCTCGGACTGAAGCTTTCTTT. Protein product: CASSQVGARTEAFF.

The chain couples TRBV15 to TRBJ2-7; D is ambiguous. The V end lost 5 bases, the J end lost 2 bases, and 10 bases lay between the germline ends. The CDR3 runs to 13 residues. From germline, CDR1 is LNHNV and CDR2 YYDKDF (reference sequence). The CDR3 protein is CATSSRQAYEQYF. In DNA, the CDR3 is TGTGCCACCAGCTCCAGGCAGGCCTACGAGCAGTACTTC. The whole variable domain, filled in from reference TRBV15 and TRBJ2-7, reads DAMVIQNPRYQVTQFGKPVTLSCSQTLNHNVMYWYQQKSSQAPKLLFHYYDKDFNNEADTPDNFQSRRPNTSFCFLDIRSPGLGDTAMYLCATSSRQAYEQYFGPGTRLTVT.

This clonotype was observed a handful of times. One junction end does not reproduce the germline sequence, and a read error may be involved. The chain carries TRBV7-9 and TRBJ2-5, with 10 bases that match TRBD1. CDR3 length: 15 amino acids. Germline CDR1 is SEHNR and CDR2 is FQNEAQ (reference sequence). CDR3 in amino acids: CAGSQDRGVRETQYF. The CDR3 region has the DNA TGTGCCGGCAGTCAGGACAGGGGGGTAAGAGAGACCCAGTACTTC.

Details on this clonotype: This could be a read error, since a much larger clone is one nucleotide away. V and J are TRBV4-1 and TRBJ2-5; perhaps TRBD2 as D (6 bases). Germline V CDR1 and CDR2: MGHRA, YSYEKL. This CDR3 region has 15 residues. CDR3 DNA: TGCGCCAGCAGCCAACTAGGGACGGGAGAAGAGACCCGGTACTTC. This codes for CASSQLGTGEETRYF.

The chain uses TRBV12-3 or TRBV12-4 and TRBJ2-7, with TRBD2 as a possible D gene (6 bases). This CDR3 has 14 amino acids. The germline V and J ends were trimmed by 5 bases and 2 bases, with 13 bases remaining between them. This CDR3 is CASSQERGTYEQYF. As DNA, the CDR3 is TGTGCCAGCAGTCAGGAACGGGGGACCTACGAGCAGTACTTC.

This clonotype came up a few times. This chain uses TRBV4-1 with TRBJ1-1; D is perhaps TRBD1 (6 bases). V was trimmed by 1 base and J by 9 bases, leaving 12 bases between them. CDR3 length: 13 amino acids. CDR1 is MGHRA, CDR2 YSYEKL, per germline. The chain's CDR3 is CASSQAYQGKAFF. The CDR3 DNA sequence: TGCGCCAGCAGCCAAGCCTACCAGGGGAAAGCTTTCTTT.

The chain recombines TRBV2 with TRBJ1-3, with D unresolved. The CDR3 covers 13 residues. Germline values: CDR1 SNHLY, CDR2 FYNNEI. V lost 3 bases and J lost 2, with 5 bases in between. CDR3 residues: CASSDQTGNTIYF. The DNA of the CDR3 is TGTGCCAGCAGTGACCAAACTGGAAACACCATATATTTT. Filled out from reference TRBV2 and TRBJ1-3, the complete variable domain reads EPEVTQTPSHQVTQMGQEVILRCVPISNHLYFYWYRQILGQKVEFLVSFYNNEISEKSEIFDDQFSVERPDGSNFTLKIRSTKLEDSAMYFCASSDQTGNTIYFGEGSWLTVV.

The chain recombines TRBV7-2 with TRBJ1-5; D gene ambiguous. Looked up from germline, CDR1 is SGHTA and CDR2 is FQGNSA. Trimming shortened V by 2 bases and J by 4 bases, and 12 bases separated the two germline ends. There are 15 residues in the CDR3. DNA of the CDR3: TGTGCCAGCAGCTTAAGCACAGCCGGTAATCAGCCCCAGCATTTT. Amino acids: CASSLSTAGNQPQHF.

This chain joins TRBV27 and TRBJ2-7, with D perhaps given as TRBD1 or TRBD2 (5 bases each). The CDR3 covers 13 residues. In germline, CDR1 is MNHEY, CDR2 SMNVEV (reference sequence). V shed 4 bases and J shed 7 bases, with 14 bases lying between them. The CDR3 region is CASSWDGFGEQYF. The CDR3 DNA reads TGTGCCAGCAGTTGGGACGGGTTTGGGGAGCAGTACTTC.

This clonotype was detected ten times or more. This chain joins TRBV12-3 or TRBV12-4 and TRBJ2-1, with 9 bases identical to TRBD1. The CDR3 has 12 amino acids. The ends lost 6 bases at V and 6 bases at J; junction bases unmatched: 0. The CDR3 loop reads CASRQGANEQFF. The CDR3 region has the DNA TGTGCCAGCAGACAGGGGGCCAATGAGCAGTTCTTC.

Comments on this clonotype: One end of the junction does not line up with germline, which may come from a read error. The chain joins TRBV13 to TRBJ1-1; D is uncertain. The CDR3 has 12 amino acids. Germline loops: CDR1 PRHDT, CDR2 FYEKMQ (reference sequence). In DNA form, the CDR3 reads TGTGCCGGCAGCTTTCCCCGGACTGAAGCTTTCTTT. It translates to CAGSFPRTEAFF.

The chain joins TRBV20-1 to TRBJ2-6, with TRBD1 as a possible D gene (6 bases). The CDR3 loop spans 16 amino acids. Trimming stripped 8 bases from V and 0 bases from J, with 17 bases between. Germline lookup yields CDR1 DFQATT and CDR2 SNEGSKA (reference sequence). The CDR3 is CSTDRTGTSGANVLTF. DNA for the CDR3: TGCAGTACGGACCGAACAGGGACCTCTGGGGCCAACGTCCTGACTTTC.

This clonotype was seen more than once but under ten times. The genes are TRBV29-1 and TRBJ2-5; D remains ambiguous. Trimming removed 6 bases from V and 6 bases from J, with 20 bases in between. CDR1 and CDR2 (germline): SQVTM, ANQGSEA. The CDR3 is 14 amino acids. The CDR3 loop is CSVLEHGQQKTQYF. The CDR3 region has the DNA TGCAGCGTGCTAGAACACGGGCAGCAAAAGACCCAGTACTTC.

This clonotype turned up a few times. A much larger clone differs from this one at a single base, so this may be a read error. This rearrangement joins TRBV12-3 or TRBV12-4 to TRBJ1-1; no clear D gene. This CDR3 is built from 14 residues. With 2 bases removed from V and 1 base from J, the gap between germline ends came to 8 bases. The DNA for the CDR3 is TGTGCCAGCAGTTTACTGGGGTCGAACACTGAAGCTTTCTTT. Translated: CASSLLGSNTEAFF.

V is TRBV19 and J is TRBJ1-1, with D tentatively TRBD1 (6 bases). CDR1 and CDR2 from the germline V gene are LNHDA and SQIVND (reference sequence). Trimming stripped 8 bases from V and 7 bases from J, with 23 bases between. The CDR3 totals 15 residues. CDR3 sequence: CASLPRAGGADEAFF. The CDR3 DNA reads TGTGCCAGTCTTCCCCGGGCGGGGGGGGCTGATGAAGCTTTCTTT.

The gene calls are TRBV7-9 and TRBJ2-5, with 14 bases aligning to TRBD2. This CDR3 is 16 amino acids long. Germline CDR1 reads SEHNR; CDR2 reads FQNEAQ (reference sequence). Trimming removed 5 bases from V and 5 bases from J; junction bases left unmatched: 7. The chain's CDR3 is CASSPPGLAGAETQYF. Written as DNA, the CDR3 is TGTGCCAGCAGCCCCCCGGGACTAGCGGGAGCTGAGACCCAGTACTTC. Full variable domain (missing parts from reference TRBV7-9 and TRBJ2-5): DTGVSQNPRHKITKRGQNVTFRCDPISEHNRLYWYRQTLGQGPEFLTYFQNEAQLEKSRLLSDRFSAERPKGSFSTLEIQRTEQGDSAMYLCASSPPGLAGAETQYFGPGTRLLVL.

V is TRBV4-3 and J is TRBJ1-4, with a weak D call TRBD1 (6 bases). Trimming stripped 0 bases from V and 10 bases from J, with 15 bases between. The germline gives CDR1 LGHNA, CDR2 YSLEER. The CDR3 length is 15 residues. The CDR3 is CASSQDRRGYGKLFF. CDR3 DNA sequence: TGCGCCAGCAGCCAAGATCGCAGGGGATATGGAAAACTGTTTTTT.

The CDR3 DNA sequence: TGTGCCAGCAGTTACTCGACTGGGGGCATTGGCAATCAGCCCCAGCATTTT. The encoded protein is CASSYSTGGIGNQPQHF. The V and J genes are TRBV6-6 and TRBJ1-5; tentatively, D is TRBD1 (6 bases). CDR1 is MNHNY and CDR2 is SVGAGI in the germline V gene (reference sequence). The length of the CDR3 is 17 residues. Trimming removed 0 bases at V and 2 bases at J, with 14 bases between.

This clonotype was detected only a few times. The chain is built from TRBV27 and TRBJ1-5; D gene unclear. Trimming left V 7 bases short and J 3 bases short, with 7 bases between. The CDR3 covers 12 residues. Germline V CDR1 and CDR2: MNHEY, SMNVEV (reference sequence). CDR3 nucleotides: TGTGCCAGCACTACAAACAATCAGCCCCAGCATTTT. Amino acids: CASTTNNQPQHF.

This clonotype was counted ten times or more. The V call is TRBV29-1, the J call TRBJ2-1; 8 bases fit TRBD2. V was pared by 8 bases and J by 9 bases, with 12 bases of the junction left unmatched. This CDR3 is 13 amino acids long. Germline loops: CDR1 SQVTM, CDR2 ANQGSEA. The CDR3 bases are TGCAGCCTTAGACTAGCGTCGTATGGTGAGCAGTTCTTC. This encodes CSLRLASYGEQFF.